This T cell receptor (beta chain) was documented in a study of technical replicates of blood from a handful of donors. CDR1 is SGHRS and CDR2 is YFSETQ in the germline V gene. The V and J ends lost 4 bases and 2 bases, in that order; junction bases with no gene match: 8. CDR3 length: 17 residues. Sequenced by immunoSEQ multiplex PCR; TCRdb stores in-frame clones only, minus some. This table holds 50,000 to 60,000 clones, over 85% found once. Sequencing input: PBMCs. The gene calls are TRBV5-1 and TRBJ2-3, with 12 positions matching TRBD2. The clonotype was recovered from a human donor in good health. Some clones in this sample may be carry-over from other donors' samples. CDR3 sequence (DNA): TGCGCCAGCAGCCCTGCGACTAGCGGGAGATACACAGATACGCAGTATTTT. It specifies CASSPATSGRYTDTQYF.